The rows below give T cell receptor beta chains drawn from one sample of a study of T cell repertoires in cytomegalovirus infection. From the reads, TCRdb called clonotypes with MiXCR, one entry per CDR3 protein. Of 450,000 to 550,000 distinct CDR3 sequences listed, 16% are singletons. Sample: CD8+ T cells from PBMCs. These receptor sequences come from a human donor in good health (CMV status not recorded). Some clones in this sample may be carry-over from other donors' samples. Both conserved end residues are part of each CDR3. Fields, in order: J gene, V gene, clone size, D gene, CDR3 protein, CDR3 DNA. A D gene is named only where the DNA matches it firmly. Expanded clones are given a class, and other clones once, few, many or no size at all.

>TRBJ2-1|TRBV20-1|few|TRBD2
CSARDIDSGMNEQFF
TGCAGTGCTAGAGATATTGATAGCGGGATGAATGAGCAGTTCTTC
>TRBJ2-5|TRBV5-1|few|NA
CASSWEGAPQETQYF
TGCGCCAGCAGCTGGGAGGGGGCCCCACAAGAGACCCAGTACTTC
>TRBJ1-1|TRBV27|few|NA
CASSLAGARAFF
TGTGCCAGCAGTTTAGCTGGGGCTCGGGCTTTCTTT
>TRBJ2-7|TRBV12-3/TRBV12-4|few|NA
CASSLSGSRDKGAYEQYF
TGTGCCAGCAGTTTAAGTGGCAGCCGGGACAAGGGAGCCTACGAGCAGTACTTC
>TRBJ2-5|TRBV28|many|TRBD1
CAGTRDRVLGTQYF
TGTGCCGGTACCAGGGACAGGGTTTTGGGGACCCAGTACTTC
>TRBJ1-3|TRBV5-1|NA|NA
CASRAKSSPKDTIYF
TGCGCCAGCAGGGCGAAATCTTCCCCTAAAGACACCATATATTTT
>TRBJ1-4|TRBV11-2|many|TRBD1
CASGDRGQDEKLFF
TGTGCCAGCGGGGACAGGGGGCAGGATGAAAAACTGTTTTTT
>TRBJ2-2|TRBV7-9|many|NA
CASSPQGSGELFF
TGTGCCAGCAGCCCACAGGGCTCCGGGGAGCTGTTTTTT
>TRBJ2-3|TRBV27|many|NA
CASSLSGREQYF
TGTGCCAGCAGTTTATCGGGTAGGGAGCAGTATTTT
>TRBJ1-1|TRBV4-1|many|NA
CASSPRGGFLNTEAFF
TGCGCCAGCAGCCCCCGAGGGGGGTTCTTGAACACTGAAGCTTTCTTT
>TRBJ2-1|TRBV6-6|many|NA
CASSYSTGNEQFF
TGTGCCAGCAGTTACTCCACAGGGAATGAGCAGTTCTTC
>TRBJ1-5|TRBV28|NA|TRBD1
CASAKRGQGLNQPQHF
TGTGCCAGCGCGAAGAGGGGACAGGGGCTCAATCAGCCCCAGCATTTT
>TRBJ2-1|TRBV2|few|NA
CASEPDLPEQFF
TGTGCCAGCGAACCCGACTTACCGGAGCAGTTCTTC
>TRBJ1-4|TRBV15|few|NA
CATSSGGEDEKLFF
TGTGCCACCAGCAGCGGCGGGGAAGATGAAAAACTGTTTTTT
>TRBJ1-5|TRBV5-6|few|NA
CASSLTRQDNQPQHF
TGTGCCAGCAGCCTCACCCGACAGGACAATCAGCCCCAGCATTTT
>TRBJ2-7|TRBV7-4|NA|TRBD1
CASSLAPRTGPYDKYF
TGTGCAAGCAGCTTAGCGCCGCGGACAGGGCCGTACGATAAGTACTTC
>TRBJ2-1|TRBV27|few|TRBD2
CASSSPGSGTYNEQFF
TGTGCCAGCAGTTCCCCGGGAAGCGGGACCTACAATGAGCAGTTCTTC
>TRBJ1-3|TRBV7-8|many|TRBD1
CASSLALPVTGAGNTIYF
TGTGCCAGCAGCTTAGCGCTCCCGGTGACAGGGGCCGGAAACACCATATATTTT
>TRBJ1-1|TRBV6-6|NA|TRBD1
CASTGTGESDAEAFF
TGTGCCAGCACCGGGACAGGGGAAAGTGACGCTGAAGCTTTCTTT
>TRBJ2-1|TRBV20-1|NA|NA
CSARSQGNEQFF
TGCAGTGCTAGATCACAGGGAAATGAGCAGTTCTTC
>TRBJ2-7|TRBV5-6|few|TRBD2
CASSPWGGGAYEQYF
TGTGCCAGCAGCCCCTGGGGCGGGGGGGCCTACGAGCAGTACTTC
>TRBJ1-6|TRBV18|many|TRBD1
CASSPPGQGGNSPLHF
TGTGCCAGCTCACCACCGGGACAGGGGGGAAATTCACCCCTCCACTTT
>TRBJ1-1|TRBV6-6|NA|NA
CASTHRVEAFF
TGTGCCAGCACGCACCGGGTTGAAGCTTTCTTT
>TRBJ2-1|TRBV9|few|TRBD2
CASSPGLAAAEQFF
TGTGCCAGCAGCCCGGGACTAGCGGCGGCTGAGCAGTTCTTC
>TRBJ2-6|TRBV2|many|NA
CAIRTVRSGANVLTF
TGTGCCATCAGGACAGTCCGCTCTGGGGCCAACGTCCTGACTTTC